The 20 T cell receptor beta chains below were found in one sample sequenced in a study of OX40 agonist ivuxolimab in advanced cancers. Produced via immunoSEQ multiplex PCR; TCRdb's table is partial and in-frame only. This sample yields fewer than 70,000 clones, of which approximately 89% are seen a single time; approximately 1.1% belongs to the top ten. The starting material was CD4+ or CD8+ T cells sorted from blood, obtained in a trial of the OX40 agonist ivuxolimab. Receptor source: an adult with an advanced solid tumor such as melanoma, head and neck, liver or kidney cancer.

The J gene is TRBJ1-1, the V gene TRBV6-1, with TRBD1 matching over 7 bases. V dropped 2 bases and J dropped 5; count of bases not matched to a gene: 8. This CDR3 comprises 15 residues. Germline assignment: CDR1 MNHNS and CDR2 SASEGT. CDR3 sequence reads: CASSERAGGRTEAFF. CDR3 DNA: TGTGCCAGCAGTGAACGCGCAGGGGGTAGAACTGAAGCTTTCTTT.

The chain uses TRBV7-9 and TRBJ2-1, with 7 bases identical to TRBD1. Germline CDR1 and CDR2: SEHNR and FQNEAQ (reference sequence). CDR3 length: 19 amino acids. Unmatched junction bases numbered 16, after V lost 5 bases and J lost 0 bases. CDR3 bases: TGTGCCAGCAGCCCGGTACACAGGGGACGCCCCAGCTCCTACAATGAGCAGTTCTTC. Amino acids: CASSPVHRGRPSSYNEQFF.

The CDR3 sequence: CASSPSGDRGEIFPGYF. The CDR3 nucleotides read TGTGCCAGCAGCCCTAGTGGGGACAGGGGAGAGATTTTTCCGGGGTACTTC. The chain recombines TRBV11-3 with TRBJ2-4; 10 positions agree with TRBD1. Germline CDR1 is SGHNT and CDR2 is YENEEA. The V gene end was trimmed by 5 bases and the J gene end by 15 bases; junction bases not matched to a gene: 22. The CDR3 runs to 17 residues.

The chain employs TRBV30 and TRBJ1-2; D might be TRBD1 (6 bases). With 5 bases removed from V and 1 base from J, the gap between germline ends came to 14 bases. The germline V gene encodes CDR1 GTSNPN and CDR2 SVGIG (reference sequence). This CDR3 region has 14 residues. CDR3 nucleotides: TGTGCCTGGCGTCTCCGGGGGCATAACTATGGCTACACCTTC. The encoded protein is CAWRLRGHNYGYTF.

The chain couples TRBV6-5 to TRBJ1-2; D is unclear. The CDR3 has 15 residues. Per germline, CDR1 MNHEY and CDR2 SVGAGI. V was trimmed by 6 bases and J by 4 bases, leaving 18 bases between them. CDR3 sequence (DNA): TGTGCCAGCAGACGGGAGGTCAGGTCCTTCTATGGCTACACCTTC. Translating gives CASRREVRSFYGYTF.

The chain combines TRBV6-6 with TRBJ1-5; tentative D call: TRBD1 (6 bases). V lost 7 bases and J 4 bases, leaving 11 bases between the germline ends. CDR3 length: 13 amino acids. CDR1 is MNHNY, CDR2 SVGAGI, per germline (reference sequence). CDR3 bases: TGTGCCAGCAACGGACAGCTTAATCAGCCCCAGCATTTT. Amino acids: CASNGQLNQPQHF.

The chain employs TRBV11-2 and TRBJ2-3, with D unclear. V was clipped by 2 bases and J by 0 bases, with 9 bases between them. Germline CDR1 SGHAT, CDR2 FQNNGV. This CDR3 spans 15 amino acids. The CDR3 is CASSLLTTSTDTQYF. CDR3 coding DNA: TGTGCCAGCAGCTTATTGACAACTAGCACAGATACGCAGTATTTT.

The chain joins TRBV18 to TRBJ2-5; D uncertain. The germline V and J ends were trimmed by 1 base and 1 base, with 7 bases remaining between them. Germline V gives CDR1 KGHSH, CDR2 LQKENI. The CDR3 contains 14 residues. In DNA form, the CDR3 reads TGTGCCAGCTCACCACAGTACGGCCAAGAGACCCAGTACTTC. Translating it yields CASSPQYGQETQYF.

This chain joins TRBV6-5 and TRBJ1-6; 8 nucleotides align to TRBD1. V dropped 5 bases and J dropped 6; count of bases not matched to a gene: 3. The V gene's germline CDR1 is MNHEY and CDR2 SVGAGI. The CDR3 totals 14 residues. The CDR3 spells CASSLTGGNSPLHF. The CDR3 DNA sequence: TGTGCCAGCAGTCTCACAGGGGGTAATTCACCCCTCCACTTT.

In DNA form, the CDR3 reads TGCGCCAGCAGCTTGATGTCGGCAGAGCTGGAGCAGTACTTC. Translation gives CASSLMSAELEQYF. The chain employs TRBV5-1 and TRBJ2-7; D is unresolved. The CDR3 extends over 14 amino acids. Trimming stripped 1 base from V and 7 bases from J, with 15 bases between. Germline V gene data show CDR1 as SGHRS and CDR2 as YFSETQ.

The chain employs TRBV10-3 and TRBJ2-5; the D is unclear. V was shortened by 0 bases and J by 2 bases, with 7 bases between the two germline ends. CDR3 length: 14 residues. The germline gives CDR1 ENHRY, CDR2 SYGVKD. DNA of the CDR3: TGTGCCATCAGTGAGTCGGCCAGACAAGAGACCCAGTACTTC. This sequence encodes CAISESARQETQYF.

CDR3 sequence (DNA): TGCGCCAGCAGCTTGGCAGTGACAGGGGAATCGGAGACCCAGTACTTC. It is translated as CASSLAVTGESETQYF. This rearrangement joins TRBV5-1 to TRBJ2-5; 8 nucleotides agree with TRBD1. Germline V gene sequence: CDR1 SGHRS, CDR2 YFSETQ. CDR3 length: 16 amino acids. The ends lost 0 bases at V and 5 bases at J; junction bases unmatched: 9.

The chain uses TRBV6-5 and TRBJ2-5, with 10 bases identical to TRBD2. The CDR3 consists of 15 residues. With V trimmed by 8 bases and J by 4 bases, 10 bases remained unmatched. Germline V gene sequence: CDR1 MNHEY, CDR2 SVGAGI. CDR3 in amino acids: CASAKAGGRVETQYF. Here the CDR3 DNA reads TGTGCCAGCGCAAAAGCGGGGGGGCGTGTAGAGACCCAGTACTTC.

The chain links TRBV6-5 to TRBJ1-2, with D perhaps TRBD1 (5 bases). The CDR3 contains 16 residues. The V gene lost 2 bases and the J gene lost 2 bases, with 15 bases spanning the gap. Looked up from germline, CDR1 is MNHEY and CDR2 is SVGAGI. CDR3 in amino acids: CASSYAGSRANYGYTF. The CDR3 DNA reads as TGTGCCAGCAGTTACGCGGGTTCCAGGGCCAACTATGGCTACACCTTC.

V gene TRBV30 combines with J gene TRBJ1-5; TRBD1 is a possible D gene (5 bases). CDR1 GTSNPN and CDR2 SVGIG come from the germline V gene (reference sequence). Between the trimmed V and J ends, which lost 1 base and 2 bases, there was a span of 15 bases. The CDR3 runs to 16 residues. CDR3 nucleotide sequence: TGTGCCTGGAGTGGGGCGGGGACCGGGGGCAATCAGCCCCAGCATTTT. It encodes CAWSGAGTGGNQPQHF.

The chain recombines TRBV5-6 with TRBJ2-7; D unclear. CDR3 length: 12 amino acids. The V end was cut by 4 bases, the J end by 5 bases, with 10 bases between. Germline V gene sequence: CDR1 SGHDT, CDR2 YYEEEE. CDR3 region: CASSGKGNEQYF. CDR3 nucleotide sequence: TGTGCCAGCAGCGGCAAGGGTAACGAGCAGTACTTC.

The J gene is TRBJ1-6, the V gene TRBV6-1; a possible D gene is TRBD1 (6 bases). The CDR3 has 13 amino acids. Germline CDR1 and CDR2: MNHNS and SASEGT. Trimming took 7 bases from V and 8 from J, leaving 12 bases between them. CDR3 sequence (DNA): TGTGCCAGCACAGACAGGTTGCATTCACCCCTCCACTTT. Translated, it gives CASTDRLHSPLHF.

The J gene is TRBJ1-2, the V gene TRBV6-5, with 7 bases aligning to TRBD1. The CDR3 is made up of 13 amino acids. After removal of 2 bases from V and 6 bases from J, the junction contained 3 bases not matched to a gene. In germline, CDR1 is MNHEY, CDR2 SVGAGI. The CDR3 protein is CASSYQTGHGYTF. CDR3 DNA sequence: TGTGCCAGCAGTTACCAGACAGGGCATGGCTACACCTTC.

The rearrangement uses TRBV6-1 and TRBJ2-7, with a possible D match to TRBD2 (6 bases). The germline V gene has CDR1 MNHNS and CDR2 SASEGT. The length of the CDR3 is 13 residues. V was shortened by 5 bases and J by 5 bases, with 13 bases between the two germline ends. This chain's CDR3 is CASSSGGKDEQYF. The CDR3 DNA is TGTGCCAGCAGTTCCGGGGGTAAGGACGAGCAGTACTTC.

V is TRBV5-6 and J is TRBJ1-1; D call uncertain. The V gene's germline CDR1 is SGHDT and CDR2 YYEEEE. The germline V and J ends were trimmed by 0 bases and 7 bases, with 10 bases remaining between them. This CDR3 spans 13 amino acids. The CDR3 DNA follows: TGTGCCAGCAGCTTGGCTGGGCAGAGTGAAGCTTTCTTT. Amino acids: CASSLAGQSEAFF. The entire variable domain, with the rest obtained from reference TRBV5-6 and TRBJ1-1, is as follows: DAGVTQSPTHLIKTRGQQVTLRCSPKSGHDTVSWYQQALGQGPQFIFQYYEEEERQRGNFPDRFSGHQFPNYSSELNVNALLLGDSALYLCASSLAGQSEAFFGQGTRLTVV.